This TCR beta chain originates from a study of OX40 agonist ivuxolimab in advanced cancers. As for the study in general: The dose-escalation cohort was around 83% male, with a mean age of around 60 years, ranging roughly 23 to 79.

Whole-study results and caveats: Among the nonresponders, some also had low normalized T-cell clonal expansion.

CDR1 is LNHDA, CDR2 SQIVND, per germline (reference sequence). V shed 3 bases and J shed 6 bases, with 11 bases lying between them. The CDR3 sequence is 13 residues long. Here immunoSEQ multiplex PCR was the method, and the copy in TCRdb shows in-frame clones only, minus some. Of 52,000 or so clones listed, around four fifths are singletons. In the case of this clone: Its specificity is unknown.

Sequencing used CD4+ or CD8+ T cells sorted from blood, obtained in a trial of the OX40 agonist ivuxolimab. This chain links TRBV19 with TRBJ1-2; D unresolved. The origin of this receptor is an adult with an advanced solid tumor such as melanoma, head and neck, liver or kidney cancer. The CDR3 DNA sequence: TGTGCCAGTAGTATTTCAGGTATCAATGGCTACACCTTC. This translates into CASSISGINGYTF.